This T cell receptor beta chain stems from a study of T cell responses to AZD1222 COVID-19 vaccine. The CDR3 has 16 residues. The V and J ends lost 5 bases and 3 bases, in that order; junction bases with no gene match: 7. Germline CDR1 MNHEY, CDR2 SMNVEV (reference sequence). Clones were sequenced by immunoSEQ multiplex PCR, and TCRdb holds only the in-frame ones, with some missing. The sample records approximately 160,000 clones, about nine tenths being singletons. A word on this clone: Its cognate antigen is unknown.

Regarding the study as a whole: In a largely white British group with more females than males, clonal diversity was possibly underestimated. Baseline serology detected seropositivity in only six AZD1222 recipients. With two AZD1222 doses given, Spike-specific TCR breadth and depth both rose.

The material sequenced was peripheral blood, taken on day 0 of AZD1222 vaccination. The source of this sequence is an adult in good health. The chain couples TRBV27 to TRBJ2-3; 11 positions match TRBD2. CDR3 in DNA: TGTGCCAGCAGTCCTCTAGCGGGAGGATGGACAGATACGCAGTATTTT. Translating gives CASSPLAGGWTDTQYF.